This TCR beta chain was captured in a study of regulatory T cells in long-lasting Graves disease (dated by TCRdb to the early 2020s). Concerning the study at large: Antithyroid drugs had been taken for less than 3 months by newly diagnosed Graves' disease patients. Persistent Graves' disease patients were compared with newly diagnosed Graves' disease patients by peripheral blood TCR sequencing and RNA sequencing. The study took place in China and was registered as a clinical trial. TCR sequencing covered around 13 persistent and 20 newly diagnosed Graves' disease patients, about 35 samples in total.

This clonotype was observed at least ten times. Its antigen is currently not known. Within one base of it there is no much larger clone, and no base qualities were kept. Results the study describes overall, beyond this receptor: The authors acknowledged the small sample size as a limitation that may reduce accuracy. More public clonotypes were shared among persistent patients (roughly 2,700) than among newly diagnosed patients (roughly 1,000). Persistent Graves' disease patients showed lower TCR Shannon entropy and fewer highly expanded clones than newly diagnosed patients, suggesting clonal expansion. Sequencing and analysis were restricted to the TCR beta chain. Preferential use of TRBV28, TRBJ1-2 and TRBJ2-5 was observed in persistent disease, whereas TRBV20-1 and TRBJ2-1 were favored in newly diagnosed disease. Only peripheral blood was studied, because thyroid tissue, the primary lesion, was inaccessible.

From a lookup of the germline V gene, CDR1 and CDR2 are MNHNS and SASEGT. V is cut back by 2 bases and J by 4 bases, with 2 bases in the junction unmatched. The CDR3 measures 15 amino acids from cysteine to phenylalanine. Left in the record is the CDR3 DNA by itself, 45 bases read in frame from the first base. The sample's time point label is to be understood as: newly diagnosed GD, antithyroid drugs for less than 3 months. For both TCR sequencing and RNA sequencing, RNA was extracted from PBMCs using TRIzol. Graves' disease was diagnosed according to American Thyroid Association guidelines. Patients were recruited from an endocrinology department in Xi'an, China. Each patient gave 8.5 to 9.5 milliliters of peripheral blood, collected in an EDTA anticoagulant tube. Ficoll Paque Plus density gradient separation was used to isolate PBMCs, and no further T cell sorting was done. RNA quality was checked with an Agilent 2100 Bioanalyzer and agarose gel, and concentration with a NanoDrop 2000.

Library generation was performed with multiplex PCR. Sequencer: Illumina HiSeq 4000. To build TCR beta libraries, CDR3 regions were amplified by Arm-PCR using iRepertoire HTBI primers. Gel purification was performed on PCR products prior to sequencing. Turning to the authors' computational methods: Across samples, 60 to 80 TRBV and 14 TRBJ segments were identified and used for gene usage analysis of CDR3 amino acid clonotypes. COPE and FqMerger were used to merge filtered high-quality paired reads into contigs. BLAST was used to align contigs to IMGT TRBV, TRBD and TRBJ reference genes, and CDR3 was defined according to IMGT. Any clonotype with a frequency above 0.1% was classified as a highly expanded clone. Shannon entropy was used to measure repertoire diversity, and the Gini coefficient was used to measure V-J evenness. Public clonotypes were defined as clonotypes shared by more than one individual. TCRdb reprocessing: public reads trimmed at Q25 with fastp, clones called with MiXCR, in-frame beta chains kept. Entries that share a CDR3 protein sequence are merged under the most common genes and DNA. TCRdb's processing, not the authors', yielded these V and J calls. This sample holds more than 450,000 distinct CDR3 sequences; 15% to 20% were observed only once. The top ten hold approximately 12% of the sample.

The same specimen was also included in a second study, on T cells in Graves' hyperthyroidism and ophthalmopathy. As that second study puts it: A patient counted as having stable Graves' hyperthyroidism if no progression to ophthalmopathy occurred over 18 months of follow-up. Hyperthyroidism patients were aged 18 to 65 years and newly diagnosed, with disease duration of less than 2 months. Any patient with an uncontrolled infection, another autoimmune disease, pregnancy or lactation was excluded. Clinical symptoms, serum thyroxine and TRAb, thyroid ultrasound, and orbital computed tomography formed the basis for the diagnoses. The first round of RT-PCR for the TCR CDR3 was performed with the HTBI primer set and the Qiagen OneStep RT-PCR kit. Most expanded thyroid clonotypes (frequency above 0.001) were also found in blood, which suggests that blood repertoires may mirror thyroid immune responses. A 13 V-J signature model separated ophthalmopathy from stable hyperthyroidism, with 87.88% sensitivity and 81.08% specificity in cross-validation and 80%/75% in testing. In validation, the model predicted progression to ophthalmopathy a median of about 6 months before onset, with approximately 70% sensitivity and roughly 72% specificity. To identify TCR V-J signatures that set the groups apart, the researchers used a discovery cohort of 100 patients, made up of 40 to 45 with Graves' ophthalmopathy and about 60 with stable Graves' hyperthyroidism. Prospective prediction of ophthalmopathy was tested in an independent validation cohort of some 20 hyperthyroidism patients and 17 patients who later progressed to ophthalmopathy. The 75 to 100 discovery patients were randomly divided into training and test sets at a 7:3 ratio. In several Graves' hyperthyroidism patients, the study also compared T-cell repertoires from thyroid tissue with T-cell repertoires from blood. Once sampling was done, hyperthyroidism patients were given methimazole at a starting dose of 30 mg daily, whereas ophthalmopathy patients were given high-dose intravenous methylprednisolone. The libraries were constructed in a second round of multiplex PCR and then size-selected and purified. Libraries were sequenced paired-end with 100 bp reads on an Illumina HiSeq2000. SOAPnuke was used to process the raw data, throwing out any read that contained adapters or uncalled bases, had a mean Phred below 15, or lacked an exact constant-primer or identifier match. COPE v1.2.5 was used to merge the high-quality paired reads, and each unique nucleotide sequence was defined as a clonotype. MiTCR v1.1 was used to align the clonotypes against IMGT TRBV, TRBD and TRBJ reference segments. Analysis was restricted to V-J combinations with a frequency above 0.0001, which covered 98% to 99.2% of repertoires. A TCS score was defined as the ratio between F50 (clonal expansion) and ExV (chaos), using BLOSUM62-based TCRdist between CDR3 peptides within each V-J. Welch's t-statistics and random forest reduced 514 V-J features to 10 to 15, which were used in a naive Bayes classifier (R e1071). Sample size was not statistically predetermined, and investigators were not blinded to group allocation. TCR Vbeta CDR3 sequencing of 130 to 150 peripheral blood samples (43 ophthalmopathy, about 80 hyperthyroidism and approximately 17 progressor patients) is reported in the paper.

Sequencing used peripheral blood mononuclear cells (PBMCs), obtained at new diagnosis, from a patient treated with antithyroid drugs. This receptor was obtained from a middle-aged man with Graves disease. Donor details come from another sample of the same person, matched by shared clones. The chain links TRBV6-1 with TRBJ2-3; the central 11 bases match TRBD2. The sequenced DNA is TGTGCCAGCAGTGAACTAGCGGGAGGAGCAGATACGCAGTATTTT. Protein translation: CASSELAGGADTQYF.